This T cell receptor beta chain originates from a study of CD8 T cells in ankylosing spondylitis. By quantitative 5'-RACE with molecular barcodes, the TCR beta libraries were made. TCRdb ran MiXCR on the 5' RACE reads and lists one entry per CDR3 protein. The table shows about 340,000 distinct CDR3 sequences, with roughly 14% occurring only once. Germline V gene lookup returns CDR1 SGHDT and CDR2 YYEEEE. The V gene lost 1 base and the J gene lost 0 bases, with 9 bases spanning the gap. The CDR3 extends over 15 amino acids. Overall study results and limits: There were earlier reports of some motif variants in reactive arthritis synovial fluid and blood. Disease-associated clones were reportedly significantly overrepresented in matched ankylosing spondylitis synovial fluid. Relatively scarce in peripheral blood, disease-linked clones were CD8+.

A remark on this clonotype: Its cognate antigen is unknown.

The chain combines TRBV5-6 with TRBJ2-3, with D unresolved. Source material: blood, either unsorted or a sorted T cell fraction (not recorded which). The TCR comes from a male donor with ankylosing spondylitis or in good health (not recorded which). The CDR3 protein is CASSLLRASTDTQYF. CDR3 coding DNA: TGTGCCAGCAGCTTGTTAAGGGCTAGCACAGATACGCAGTATTTT.